A single sample is the source of the 9 T cell receptor beta chains below, sequenced in a study of blood T cell repertoires in COVID-19. TCRdb keeps only in-frame clones here, not all; method: immunoSEQ multiplex PCR. Of some 300,000 clones in the sample, about 89% are singletons; the top ten hold around a tenth. Sequencing was carried out using PBMCs or T cells enriched from blood (not recorded which). The receptor set was obtained from a woman between 35 and 50 years old who had recovered from COVID-19.

The chain has TRBV9 and TRBJ2-7; 12 positions match TRBD2. With V trimmed by 3 bases and J by 7 bases, 11 bases remained unmatched. CDR1 and CDR2 from the germline V gene are SGDLS and YYNGEE. The CDR3 covers 16 residues. CDR3 sequence reads: CASSGLAGAYFWEQYF. The CDR3 DNA follows: TGTGCCAGCAGCGGACTAGCGGGGGCCTACTTCTGGGAGCAGTACTTC.

The chain is built from TRBV7-6 and TRBJ1-6; D is perhaps TRBD1 (6 bases). The CDR3 has 20 amino acids. Between the trimmed V and J ends, which lost 1 base and 5 bases, there was a span of 24 bases. Germline CDR1 and CDR2: SGHVS and FNYEAQ. CDR3 residues: CASSLEGVFSGGQNNSPLHF. The CDR3 DNA reads TGTGCCAGCAGCTTAGAGGGGGTGTTCAGCGGAGGACAGAATAATTCACCCCTCCACTTT.

The chain couples TRBV4-3 to TRBJ2-7; 9 positions match TRBD2. This CDR3 is built from 16 residues. Germline loops: CDR1 LGHNA, CDR2 YSLEER. V shed 0 bases, J shed 3 bases, and the junction held 6 bases outside the gene matches. CDR3 protein: CASSQEWTSANYEQYF. In DNA form, the CDR3 reads TGCGCCAGCAGCCAAGAGTGGACTAGCGCGAACTACGAGCAGTACTTC.

The J gene is TRBJ2-5, the V gene TRBV29-1; 7 nucleotides match TRBD2. Germline-derived CDR1 and CDR2 are SQVTM and ANQGSEA. V shed 4 bases, J shed 2 bases, and the junction held 1 base outside the gene matches. CDR3 length equals 12 residues. The CDR3 nucleotides are TGCAGCGTTGTGGGGGGGCAAGAGACCCAGTACTTC. Residues: CSVVGGQETQYF.

V is TRBV29-1 and J is TRBJ1-1, with D perhaps TRBD1 (6 bases). V was pared by 5 bases and J by 5 bases, with 12 bases between. Germline V gene data show CDR1 as SQVTM and CDR2 as ANQGSEA. The CDR3 loop spans 12 amino acids. The CDR3 is CSVFRGKTEAFF. CDR3 in DNA: TGCAGCGTTTTTAGGGGGAAGACTGAAGCTTTCTTT.

This chain links TRBV28 with TRBJ2-5, with TRBD2 identical over 9 bases. This CDR3 is built from 12 residues. V shed 5 bases and J 14 bases; nucleotides not matched to a gene: 9. Germline CDR1 is MDHEN and CDR2 is SYDVKM. The CDR3 nucleotides are TGTGCCAGCAGTCCGCCGGAGCGGGGGGCCTACTTC. It yields the protein CASSPPERGAYF. Supplemented by reference TRBV28 and TRBJ2-5, the full variable domain reads DVKVTQSSRYLVKRTGEKVFLECVQDMDHENMFWYRQDPGLGLRLIYFSYDVKMKEKGDIPEGYSVSREKKERFSLILESASTNQTSMYLCASSPPERGAYFGPGTRLLVL.

This chain links TRBV18 with TRBJ2-5, with TRBD2 as a possible D gene (5 bases). Germline assignment: CDR1 KGHSH and CDR2 LQKENI. The CDR3 consists of 13 residues. The V end lost 5 bases, the J end lost 2 bases, and 9 bases lay between the germline ends. DNA for the CDR3: TGTGCCAGCTCATCCGGGGTTCAAGAGACCCAGTACTTC. Translated: CASSSGVQETQYF. The whole variable domain, remainder taken from reference TRBV18 and TRBJ2-5, is NAGVMQNPRHLVRRRGQEARLRCSPMKGHSHVYWYRQLPEEGLKFMVYLQKENIIDESGMPKERFSAEFPKEGPSILRIQQVVRGDSAAYFCASSSGVQETQYFGPGTRLLVL.

The chain combines TRBV4-2 with TRBJ1-2; no clear D. Trimming shortened V by 1 base and J by 2 bases, and 5 bases separated the two germline ends. Germline CDR1 reads LGHNA; CDR2 reads YNFKEQ. The CDR3 length is 13 residues. In DNA, the CDR3 is TGTGCCAGCAGCCAAGGAGGGAACTATGGCTACACCTTC. Translated: CASSQGGNYGYTF.

The rearrangement uses TRBV19 and TRBJ1-6; a possible D gene is TRBD1 (5 bases). V lost 3 bases, J lost 9 bases, and 18 bases lay in between. The CDR3 runs to 16 residues. From germline, CDR1 is LNHDA and CDR2 SQIVND (reference sequence). The CDR3 DNA reads TGTGCCAGTAGTATTCTGGCGGGGCTCCTCAGTTCACCCCTCCACTTT. Its translation: CASSILAGLLSSPLHF.